This TCR beta chain was profiled in a study of cytomegalovirus exposure and HLA in healthy donors. For the study at large: About four fifths of around 400 genotyped donors fell in the Caucasian-associated ancestry cluster. The study's findings and limits: Altogether, some 170 TCR beta chains were recorded as cytomegalovirus-associated. A later analysis found that most CMV-associated TCR beta chains appeared HLA-restricted. The authors assumed roughly uniform sequencing depth across donors for presence/absence analyses.

Germline V gene data show CDR1 as SEHNR and CDR2 as FQNEAQ (reference sequence). This CDR3 region has 15 residues. Concerning this clone: Its antigen is not identified. Germline and junction disagree at one end, which may indicate a read error.

The PCR ran on 60 Vbeta and 13 Jbeta primers. The repertoire was sequenced with immunoSEQ multiplex PCR; TCRdb's copy has only in-frame clones and lacks some. The sample has roughly 62,000 clones, more than 70% seen once. The source material was PBMCs. This receptor was taken from a woman aged 25 to 39 in good health and CMV-seronegative. The V and J genes are TRBV7-9 and TRBJ2-2; D is unclear. The DNA of the CDR3 is TGTTCCAGCAGCTTAGATCTCTCGAACACCGGGGAGCTGTTTTTT. Amino acids: CSSSLDLSNTGELFF.